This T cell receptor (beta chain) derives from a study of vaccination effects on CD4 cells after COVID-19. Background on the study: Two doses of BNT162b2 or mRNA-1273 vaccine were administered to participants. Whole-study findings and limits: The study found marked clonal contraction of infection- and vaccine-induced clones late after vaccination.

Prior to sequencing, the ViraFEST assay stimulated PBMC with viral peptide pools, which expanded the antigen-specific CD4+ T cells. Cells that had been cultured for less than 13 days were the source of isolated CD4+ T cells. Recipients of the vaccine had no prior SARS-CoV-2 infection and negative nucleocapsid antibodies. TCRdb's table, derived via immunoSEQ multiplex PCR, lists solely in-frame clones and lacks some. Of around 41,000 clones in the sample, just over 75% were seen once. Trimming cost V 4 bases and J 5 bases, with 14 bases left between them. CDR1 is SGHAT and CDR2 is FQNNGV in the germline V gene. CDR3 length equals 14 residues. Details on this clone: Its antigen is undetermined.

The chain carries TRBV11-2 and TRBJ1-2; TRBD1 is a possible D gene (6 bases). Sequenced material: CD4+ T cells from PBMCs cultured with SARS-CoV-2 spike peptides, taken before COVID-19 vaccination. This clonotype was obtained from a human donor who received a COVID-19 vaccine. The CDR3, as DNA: TGTGCCAGCAGCTCCAGGGGTACGGGTTATGGCTACACCTTC. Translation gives CASSSRGTGYGYTF.